The entry that follows covers one T cell receptor (beta chain) sequence. This sample stems from a study of T cell changes during pregnancy in multiple sclerosis. Method: immunoSEQ multiplex PCR; TCRdb's copy keeps in-frame clones and lacks some. The sample comprises under 75,000 clones, around 90% of which are singletons, and over 0.25% rests with the top ten. V lost 6 bases and J 1 base, leaving 9 bases between the germline ends. Germline CDR1 and CDR2: MNHNS and SASEGT. There are 13 residues in the CDR3. V and J are TRBV6-1 and TRBJ1-1, with a possible D match to TRBD1 (5 bases). Source: CD4+ T cells from peripheral blood mononuclear cells, taken after pregnancy. This receptor was obtained from a female donor with multiple sclerosis, enrolled in a pregnancy study. The CDR3 region has the DNA TGTGCCAGCAGGACAGCCCCGAACACTGAAGCTTTCTTT. Translating gives CASRTAPNTEAFF.